This T cell receptor (beta chain) derives from a study of identical twins. V was cut by 1 base and J by 2 bases, with 6 bases left in between. The CDR3 runs to 13 residues. The V gene's germline CDR1 is MDHEN and CDR2 SYDVKM. TCRdb re-analysed the 5' RACE reads in MiXCR, keeping a single row per CDR3 protein. This sample has approximately 220,000 distinct CDR3 sequences, with 6% to 8.5% found just once. The study's findings and limits: Out-of-frame alpha sequences common to twins exhibited an excess of low generation probability. Memory repertoires lacked the insertion deficit that abundant cord blood beta clonotypes showed.

This clonotype came up a few times. Antigen unknown. The same data also contributed to another study, on yellow fever vaccine responses in identical twins. From that paper: In identical twins, vaccine T cell responses appeared partly shared and partly individual.

The clonotype comes from a woman younger than 30 in good health. Sequencing was done on a sample of CD8+ T cells sorted from blood. The chain combines TRBV28 with TRBJ2-7; no clear D gene. CDR3 residues: CASSLFYTYEQYF. DNA of the CDR3: TGTGCCAGCAGTTTATTTTACACCTACGAGCAGTACTTC.